The present entry profiles one T cell receptor beta chain with its context. V shed 3 bases and J shed 12 bases, with 9 bases lying between them. The CDR3 contains 12 residues. The germline gives CDR1 SNHLY, CDR2 FYNNEI. The data originate from a study of cytomegalovirus exposure and HLA in healthy donors. Researchers ran the PCR with 60 Vbeta and 13 Jbeta primers. Generated by immunoSEQ multiplex PCR, the TCRdb table keeps only in-frame clones and is missing some. The sample includes fewer than 200,000 clones, 76% seen only once; the top ten take less than 0.9%. The sequenced material came from PBMCs. This receptor was obtained from a female donor in good health and CMV-seronegative. The genes are TRBV2 and TRBJ1-6; D gene uncertain. The CDR3 sequence is CASSDPVLPLHF. The CDR3 DNA is TGTGCCAGCAGTGACCCGGTACTACCCCTCCACTTT.